The rows below give T cell receptor beta chains drawn from one sample of a study of blood T cell repertoires in COVID-19. Clones were read by immunoSEQ multiplex PCR, and TCRdb kept only the in-frame ones, dropping some. The repertoire has about 200,000 clones, approximately 73% of them found once; the top ten carry less than 20%. The sequencing sample was made of PBMCs or T cells enriched from blood (not recorded which). The receptors shown here come from a woman between 50 and 59 years old with acute COVID-19. The CDR3 runs from the conserved cysteine through the conserved F or W. The order of the fields is J gene, V gene, CDR3 protein.

>TRBJ2-2|TRBV6-4
CASSEGLGTELAEELFF
>TRBJ2-3|TRBV28
CASSLLLEGTDTQYF
>TRBJ2-1|TRBV28
CASSSPGLSSYNEQFF
>TRBJ1-5|TRBV18
CASSPGQVLKPQHF
>TRBJ2-1|TRBV19
CASSFRGVSYNEQFF
>TRBJ1-2|TRBV5-4
CASSFGQGDYGYTF
>TRBJ1-4|TRBV5-1
CASSSGGTGPSNEKLFF
>TRBJ1-5|TRBV2
CASSERWDTSNQPQHF
>TRBJ1-3|TRBV5-1
CASSHDGNSGNTIYF
>TRBJ1-5|TRBV18
CASSLRTGNQPQHF
>TRBJ1-4|TRBV18
CASSPGGTNEKLFF
>TRBJ1-6|TRBV2
CASSVRDNSPLHF
>TRBJ1-2|TRBV3-1/TRBV3-2
CASSQRAGEPYGYTF
>TRBJ1-2|TRBV5-1
CASSITGTGFLEGSGGYTF
>TRBJ2-6|TRBV29-1
CSVAQSPGANVLTF
>TRBJ1-2|TRBV9
CASSVDRNYGYTF
>TRBJ2-2|TRBV10-2
CASSESEFRVMSGELFF
>TRBJ2-1|TRBV6-6
CASFTGAPYNEQFF
>TRBJ1-1|TRBV6-5
CASDSRGSFTEAFF
>TRBJ1-5|TRBV10-2
CASKGGNQPQHF
>TRBJ1-2|TRBV3-1/TRBV3-2
CASSQDSYGYTF